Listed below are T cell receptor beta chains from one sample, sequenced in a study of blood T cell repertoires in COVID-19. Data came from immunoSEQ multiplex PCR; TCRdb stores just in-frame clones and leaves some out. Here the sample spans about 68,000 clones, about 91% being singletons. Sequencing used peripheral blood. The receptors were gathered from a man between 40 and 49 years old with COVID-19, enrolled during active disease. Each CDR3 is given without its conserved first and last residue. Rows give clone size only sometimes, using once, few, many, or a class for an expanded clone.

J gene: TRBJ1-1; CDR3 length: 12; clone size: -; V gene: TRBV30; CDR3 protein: AWIGGILNTEAF
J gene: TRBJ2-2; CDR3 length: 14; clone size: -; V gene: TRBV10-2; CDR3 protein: ASSEPAGAGSGELF
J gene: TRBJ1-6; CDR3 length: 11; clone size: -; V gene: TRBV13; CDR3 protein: ASSYSLNSPLH
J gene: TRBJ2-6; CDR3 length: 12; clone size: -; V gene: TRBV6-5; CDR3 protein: ASSRDSGANVLT
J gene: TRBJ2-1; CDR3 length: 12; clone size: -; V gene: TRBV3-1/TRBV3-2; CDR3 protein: ASSQEGTNNEQF
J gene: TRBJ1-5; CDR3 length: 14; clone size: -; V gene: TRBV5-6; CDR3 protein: ASSLEGGGDNQPQH
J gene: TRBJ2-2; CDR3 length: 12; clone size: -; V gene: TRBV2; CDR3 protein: ASSGTSKTGELF
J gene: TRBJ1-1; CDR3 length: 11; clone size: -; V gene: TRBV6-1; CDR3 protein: ASSSHYNTEAF
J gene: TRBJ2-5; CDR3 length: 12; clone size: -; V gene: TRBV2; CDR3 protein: ASNGQGGGKTQY
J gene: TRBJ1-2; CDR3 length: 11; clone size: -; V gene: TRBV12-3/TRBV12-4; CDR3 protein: ASSSQIFYGYT
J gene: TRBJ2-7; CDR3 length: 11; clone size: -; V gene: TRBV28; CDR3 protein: ASSTQETYEQY
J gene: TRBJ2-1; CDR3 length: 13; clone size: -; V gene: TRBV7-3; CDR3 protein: ASSLRQGNYNEQF
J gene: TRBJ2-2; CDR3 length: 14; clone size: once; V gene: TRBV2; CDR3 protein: ASSVEGLGNTGELF
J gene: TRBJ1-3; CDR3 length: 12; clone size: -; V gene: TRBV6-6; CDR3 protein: ASSRTGDGNTIY
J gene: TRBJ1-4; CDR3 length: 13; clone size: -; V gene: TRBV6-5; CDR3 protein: ASSYSIGGAPGLF
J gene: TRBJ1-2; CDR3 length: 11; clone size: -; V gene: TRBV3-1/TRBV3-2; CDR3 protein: ASSQDTGYGYT
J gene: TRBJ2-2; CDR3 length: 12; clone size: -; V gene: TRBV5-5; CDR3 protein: ASSRDLNTGELF
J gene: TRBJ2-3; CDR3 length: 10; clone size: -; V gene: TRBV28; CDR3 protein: ASRQGTDTQY
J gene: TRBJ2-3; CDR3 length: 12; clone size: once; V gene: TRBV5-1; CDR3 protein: ASSPGQNTDTQY
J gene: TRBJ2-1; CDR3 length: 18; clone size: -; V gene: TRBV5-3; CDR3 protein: ARSAATHERGDMGAKGQF
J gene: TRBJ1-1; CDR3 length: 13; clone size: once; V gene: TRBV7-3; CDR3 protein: ASSLEHRAASEAF
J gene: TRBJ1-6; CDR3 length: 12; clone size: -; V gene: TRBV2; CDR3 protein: ASSEFGDNSPLH
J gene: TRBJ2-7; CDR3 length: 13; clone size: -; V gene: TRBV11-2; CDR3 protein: ASSPPATGLHEQY
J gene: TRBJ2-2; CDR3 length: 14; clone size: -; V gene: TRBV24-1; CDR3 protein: ATSDVGQGDTGELF
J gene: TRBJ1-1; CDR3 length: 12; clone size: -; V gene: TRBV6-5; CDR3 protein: ASSRQGTNTEAF
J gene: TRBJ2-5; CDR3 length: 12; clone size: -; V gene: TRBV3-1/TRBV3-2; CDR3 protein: ASSKGTLRETQY
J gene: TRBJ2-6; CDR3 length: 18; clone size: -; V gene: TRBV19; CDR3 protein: ASSISPGQGASSGANVLT
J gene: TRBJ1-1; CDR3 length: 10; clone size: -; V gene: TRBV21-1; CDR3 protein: ASSEQGAEAF
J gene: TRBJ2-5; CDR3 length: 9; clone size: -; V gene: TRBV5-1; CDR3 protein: ASSFEETQY
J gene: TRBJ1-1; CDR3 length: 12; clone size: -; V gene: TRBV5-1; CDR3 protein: ASSSGQGNTEAF
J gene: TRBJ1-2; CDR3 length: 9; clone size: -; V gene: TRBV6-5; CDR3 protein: ASGTAYGYT
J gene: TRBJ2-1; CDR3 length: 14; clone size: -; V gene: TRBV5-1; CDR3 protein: ASSLAPAGGLNEQF
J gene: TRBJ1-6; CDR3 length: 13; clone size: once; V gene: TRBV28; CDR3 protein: ASSEDRGVSSPLH